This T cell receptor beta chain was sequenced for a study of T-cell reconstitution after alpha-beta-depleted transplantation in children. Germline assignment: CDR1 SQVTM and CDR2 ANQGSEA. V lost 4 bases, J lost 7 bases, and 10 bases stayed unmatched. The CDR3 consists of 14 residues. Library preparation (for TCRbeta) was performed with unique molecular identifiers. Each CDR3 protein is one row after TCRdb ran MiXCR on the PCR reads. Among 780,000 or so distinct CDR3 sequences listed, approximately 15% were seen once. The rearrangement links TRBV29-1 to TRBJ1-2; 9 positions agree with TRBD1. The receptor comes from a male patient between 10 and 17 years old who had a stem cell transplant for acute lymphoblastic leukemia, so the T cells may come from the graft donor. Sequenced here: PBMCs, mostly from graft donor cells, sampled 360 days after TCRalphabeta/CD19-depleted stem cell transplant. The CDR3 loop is CSVAMDRGFSGYTF. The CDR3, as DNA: TGCAGCGTTGCAATGGACAGGGGATTTTCTGGCTACACCTTC.